This TCR beta chain emerged from a study of T cell responses to AZD1222 COVID-19 vaccine. Using immunoSEQ multiplex PCR, the repertoire was profiled, and TCRdb retains in-frame clones only, with some absent. Of about 81,000 clones listed, 80% to 95% are singletons. J lost 5 bases, V lost 4 bases, and 5 bases had no gene match. The CDR3 is 14 amino acids. Germline CDR1 SGHNT, CDR2 YYREEE (reference sequence). Sequencing used peripheral blood, obtained 28 days after the second AZD1222 dose. The receptor was isolated from an adult who received the AZD1222 COVID-19 vaccine. The rearrangement uses TRBV5-4 and TRBJ1-4; 7 bases agree with TRBD1. The CDR3 DNA sequence: TGTGCCAGCAGCGAAGCGGGACAGAATGAAAAACTGTTTTTT. Amino acids: CASSEAGQNEKLFF.